Below are 5 T cell receptor beta chains sequenced from a single sample in a study of Graves' ophthalmopathy and Graves' hyperthyroidism. The sequenced template was RNA, covering the TCR beta CDR3 region. HTBI-primed first-round RT-PCR preceded second-round multiplex PCR. TCRdb itself ran the multiplex PCR reads through MiXCR, one entry per CDR3 protein. This sample carries about 1.1 million distinct CDR3 sequences, approximately 35% of them seen once, and the ten largest clones take around 10%. Material: peripheral blood or thyroid tissue (not recorded which). The receptors were gathered from an adult man with Graves' hyperthyroidism.

This clonotype turned up a few times. J is TRBJ2-7 and V is TRBV7-2; no reliable D call. The CDR3 is made up of 13 amino acids. Trimming removed 4 bases at V and 3 bases at J, with 10 bases between. The germline CDR1 and CDR2 sequences are SGHTA and FQGNSA. The CDR3 DNA follows: TGTGCCAGCAGCTCAGTGGCCGGCTACGAGCAGTACTTC. Translating gives CASSSVAGYEQYF.

A remark on this clonotype: Given a much more abundant clone one base away, this may be a read error. This sequence joins TRBV9 and TRBJ1-2; 9 nucleotides match TRBD1. This CDR3 has 14 amino acids. J lost 10 bases, V lost 1 base, and 8 bases had no gene match. Germline loops: CDR1 SGDLS, CDR2 YYNGEE. The CDR3 loop reads CASSVPGQGQDYTF. The DNA for the CDR3 is TGTGCCAGCAGCGTACCGGGACAGGGCCAGGACTACACCTTC.

In its sample, this clonotype was seen a few times. The chain combines TRBV7-8 with TRBJ2-3; 15 bases align to TRBD2. Trimming removed 5 bases from V and 0 bases from J; junction bases left unmatched: 6. CDR1 is SGHVS and CDR2 is FQNEAQ in the germline V gene. CDR3 length: 18 residues. The CDR3 bases are TGTGCCAGCAGCAACGGACTAGCGGGGGGGCCAAGCACAGATACGCAGTATTTT. This codes for CASSNGLAGGPSTDTQYF.

This clonotype has a count of ten or more. V is TRBV2 and J is TRBJ1-2, with 7 bases aligning to TRBD1. The CDR3 has 14 residues. V shed 5 bases and J 4 bases; nucleotides not matched to a gene: 7. Germline lookup yields CDR1 SNHLY and CDR2 FYNNEI. CDR3 coding DNA: TGTGCCAGCAGTACAAGACAGGGAGGCTATGGCTACACCTTC. Its translation is CASSTRQGGYGYTF.

This clonotype was counted many times. At one end, the junction sequence differs from germline, possibly due to a read error. This chain joins TRBV5-1 and TRBJ2-5; 7 bases map to TRBD2. CDR1 is SGHRS and CDR2 is YFSETQ in the germline V gene. The CDR3 is made up of 14 amino acids. The CDR3 DNA sequence: TGTGCCAGCAGCTTAGTGGCGGGAGAAGAGACCCAGTACTTC. It translates to CASSLVAGEETQYF.